A selection of T cell receptor beta chains follows, all from one sample in a study of T cell changes during pregnancy in multiple sclerosis. Here immunoSEQ multiplex PCR was the method, and the copy in TCRdb shows in-frame clones only, minus some. The sample includes some 69,000 clones, roughly 87% of them seen just once. Material: peripheral blood, obtained in the second trimester of pregnancy. These receptors were taken from a female donor in good health, enrolled as a control in a pregnancy study. CDR3s include the opening cysteine and the closing phenylalanine or tryptophan. The D gene is left open where the match is weak. Size values are once, few and many counts, or a class for expanded clones, and some rows have none.

V: TRBV5-1
size: NA
J: TRBJ1-1
D: TRBD1
DNA: TGCGCCAGCAGCTTGTTTCAGGGGGGTACTGAAGCTTTCTTT
CDR3: CASSLFQGGTEAFF

V: TRBV27
size: NA
J: TRBJ2-1
D: TRBD2
DNA: TGTGCCAGCAGTTTCTCGGCTAGCGGGAGTATGTGGGAGCAGTTCTTC
CDR3: CASSFSASGSMWEQFF

V: TRBV6-4
size: NA
J: TRBJ2-1
D: TRBD1
DNA: TGTGCCAGCAGTGAAAACAGGGGGCACCCCTTGGGCAATGAGCAGTTCTTC
CDR3: CASSENRGHPLGNEQFF

V: TRBV7-3
size: NA
J: TRBJ1-1
D: NA
DNA: TGTGCCAGCAGCTTAAGTGGGTTTGGGAGGGCCGCTGAAGCTTTCTTT
CDR3: CASSLSGFGRAAEAFF

V: TRBV7-2
size: NA
J: TRBJ1-1
D: NA
DNA: TGTGCCAGCAGACACGACAGGAACACTGAAGCTTTCTTT
CDR3: CASRHDRNTEAFF

V: TRBV30
size: NA
J: TRBJ1-2
D: NA
DNA: TGTGCCTGGATTAGATCTCCCGAGGGTGGCTACACCTTC
CDR3: CAWIRSPEGGYTF

V: TRBV2
size: NA
J: TRBJ2-1
D: NA
DNA: TGTGCCAGCAGCGTTAGAGGGTGGTACAATGAGCAGTTCTTC
CDR3: CASSVRGWYNEQFF

V: TRBV9
size: NA
J: TRBJ2-5
D: NA
DNA: TGTGCCAGCAGCGTAGGTTGGCAGGGAGAGACCCAGTACTTC
CDR3: CASSVGWQGETQYF

V: TRBV28
size: NA
J: TRBJ1-1
D: TRBD1
DNA: TGTGCCAGCGTCGGACAGGTAGGAACTGAAGCTTTCTTT
CDR3: CASVGQVGTEAFF

V: TRBV11-3
size: NA
J: TRBJ1-1
D: TRBD1
DNA: TGTGCCAGCAGCCTCGGACAGGGATTAAAGGTCGGCACTGAAGCTTTCTTT
CDR3: CASSLGQGLKVGTEAFF

V: TRBV28
size: once
J: TRBJ1-1
D: TRBD1
DNA: TGTGCCAGCAGTCCGCGGACAGGGGGGACGAACACTGAAGCTTTCTTT
CDR3: CASSPRTGGTNTEAFF

V: TRBV5-4
size: NA
J: TRBJ1-2
D: NA
DNA: TGTGCCAGCAGCCTGTTGGTGACAGCCCTAAACTATGGCTACACCTTC
CDR3: CASSLLVTALNYGYTF

V: TRBV2
size: NA
J: TRBJ2-5
D: NA
DNA: TGTGCCAGCAGTGAAATTGGCTACCAAGAGACCCAGTACTTC
CDR3: CASSEIGYQETQYF

V: TRBV6-5
size: NA
J: TRBJ1-4
D: NA
DNA: TGTGCCAGCAGTCAGGAGGGTGGGGAAAAACTGTTTTTT
CDR3: CASSQEGGEKLFF

V: TRBV20-1
size: NA
J: TRBJ1-1
D: NA
DNA: TGCAGTTTAGAGAACACTGAAGCTTTCTTT
CDR3: CSLENTEAFF

V: TRBV29-1
size: NA
J: TRBJ2-1
D: TRBD1
DNA: TGCAGCGTTGCTCGGGACAGGTCCTACAATGAGCAGTTCTTC
CDR3: CSVARDRSYNEQFF

V: TRBV29-1
size: NA
J: TRBJ1-1
D: NA
DNA: TGCAGTACCGGGACACTTTATCTCTCTGAAGCTTTCTTT
CDR3: CSTGTLYLSEAFF

V: TRBV27
size: NA
J: TRBJ1-5
D: TRBD1
DNA: TGTGCCAGCAGGGACAGGGGGAATCAGCCCCAGCATTTT
CDR3: CASRDRGNQPQHF

V: TRBV27
size: NA
J: TRBJ2-3
D: TRBD2
DNA: TGTGCCAGCAGGCCCTTTAGCGGGGGGGCCAGAGATACGCAGTATTTT
CDR3: CASRPFSGGARDTQYF

V: TRBV9
size: NA
J: TRBJ2-2
D: TRBD2
DNA: TGTGCCAGCAGCCTAGCTAGCGGGGGGAACACCGGGGAGCTGTTTTTT
CDR3: CASSLASGGNTGELFF

V: TRBV7-6
size: NA
J: TRBJ1-2
D: NA
DNA: TGTGCCAGCAGCTTAGCAAGGGGAGGGAGTGGCTACACCTTC
CDR3: CASSLARGGSGYTF

V: TRBV12-5
size: once
J: TRBJ2-7
D: TRBD1
DNA: TGTGCTAGTGGTCAGGGGTCAACGACAGGGGGCTACGAGCAGTACTTC
CDR3: CASGQGSTTGGYEQYF

V: TRBV10-2
size: NA
J: TRBJ1-2
D: TRBD1
DNA: TGCGCCAGCACCCCGGCAGGGGGGCTATTCTCTGGTGGCTACACCTTC
CDR3: CASTPAGGLFSGGYTF

V: TRBV6-4
size: NA
J: TRBJ2-1
D: NA
DNA: TGTGCCAGCAGTGACGGGCCTTATGGAGGTGAGCAGTTCTTC
CDR3: CASSDGPYGGEQFF

V: TRBV2
size: NA
J: TRBJ2-1
D: TRBD2
DNA: TGTGCCAGCAGCTCCAGCGGGGGGACCTACAATGAGCAGTTCTTC
CDR3: CASSSSGGTYNEQFF

V: TRBV5-4
size: once
J: TRBJ2-1
D: TRBD2
DNA: TGTGCCAGCAGCTTGGTAGCGGGAGGGCGTTCTTACAATGAGCAGTTCTTC
CDR3: CASSLVAGGRSYNEQFF

V: TRBV19
size: NA
J: TRBJ2-2
D: NA
DNA: TGTGCCAGTAGTCCTGAATCTCTAGCGCCCACGAACACCGGGGAGCTGTTTTTT
CDR3: CASSPESLAPTNTGELFF

V: TRBV5-8
size: once
J: TRBJ1-1
D: NA
DNA: TGTGCCAGCAGCTTGGTAAGGAGAAACACTGAAGCTTTCTTT
CDR3: CASSLVRRNTEAFF

V: TRBV27
size: NA
J: TRBJ2-3
D: TRBD1
DNA: TGTGCCAGCAGTTCCGGGACAGGGGGAAATACGCAGTATTTT
CDR3: CASSSGTGGNTQYF

V: TRBV7-9
size: NA
J: TRBJ2-5
D: NA
DNA: TGTGCCAGCAGCTTTGGGACAATCCAAGAGACCCAGTACTTC
CDR3: CASSFGTIQETQYF